One T cell receptor beta chain is described in this entry. This sample is drawn from a study of CD8+ T cells in alopecia areata. Following RNA extraction, reverse transcription yielded cDNA that acted as the sequencing template. TCRdb's copy holds only in-frame clones and misses some; the assay was immunoSEQ multiplex PCR. The sample yields approximately 42,000 clones, 65% seen once. Treatment given: oral pan-JAK inhibitor, 5-10 mg twice daily. Peripheral blood samples and lesional scalp punch biopsies were obtained from alopecia areata patients. Germline assignment: CDR1 SEHNR and CDR2 FQNEAQ (reference sequence). V gave up 5 bases and J gave up 2 bases, with 10 bases separating them. The length of the CDR3 is 13 residues.

The material sequenced was CD8+ T cells sorted from blood, taken at week 4, from a patient treated with tofacitinib. J is TRBJ2-7 and V is TRBV7-9, with a weak D call TRBD1 (6 bases). The origin of this receptor is a human donor with alopecia areata. Written as DNA, the CDR3 is TGTGCCAGCAGCCCAGGGGACACCTACGAGCAGTACTTC. Its translation is CASSPGDTYEQYF.